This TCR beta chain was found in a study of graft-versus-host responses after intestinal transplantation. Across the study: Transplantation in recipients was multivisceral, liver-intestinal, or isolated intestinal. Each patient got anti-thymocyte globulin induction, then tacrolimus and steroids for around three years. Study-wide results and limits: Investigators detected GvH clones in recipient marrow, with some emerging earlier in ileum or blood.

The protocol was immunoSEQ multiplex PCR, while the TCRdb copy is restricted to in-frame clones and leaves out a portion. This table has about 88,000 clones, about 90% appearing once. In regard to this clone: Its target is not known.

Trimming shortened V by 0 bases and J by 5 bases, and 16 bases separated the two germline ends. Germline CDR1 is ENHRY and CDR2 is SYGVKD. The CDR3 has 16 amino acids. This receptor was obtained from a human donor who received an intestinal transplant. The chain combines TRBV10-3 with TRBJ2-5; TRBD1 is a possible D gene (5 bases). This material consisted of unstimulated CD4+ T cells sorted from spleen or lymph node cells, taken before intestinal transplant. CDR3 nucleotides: TGTGCCATCAGTGAGTCGGAGACAGCCCGGCGGGAGACCCAGTACTTC. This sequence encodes CAISESETARRETQYF.